This T cell receptor beta chain stems from a study of T cell repertoires in cytomegalovirus infection. Background on the study: It was the public TCR beta signatures that indicated both CMV infection and matching HLA type. Regarding the study as a whole: CMV-specific HLA-C-restricted TCR beta clonotypes dominated the ex vivo response.

TCRdb re-analysed the reads in MiXCR, keeping a single row per CDR3 protein. The sample includes around 130,000 distinct CDR3 sequences, roughly a quarter of them seen just once. Turning to this clonotype: Antigen specificity is unknown.

Input material: PBMCs, sequenced either directly or after in vitro stimulation (not recorded which). This TCR was recovered from a human donor in good health (CMV status not recorded). Some clones in this sample may be carry-over from other donors' samples.

CDR3: CASSRLAGASYEQYF. In DNA, the CDR3 is TGTGCCAGCAGCAGACTAGCGGGAGCCTCCTACGAGCAGTACTTC. The chain is built from TRBV6-2 or TRBV6-3 and TRBJ2-7, with 12 nucleotides matching TRBD2. V lost 6 bases and J lost 0; bases outside the gene matches: 3. The germline V gene has CDR1 MNHEY and CDR2 SVGEGT. The CDR3 runs 15 residues.